The 3 T cell receptor beta chains in this list originate from one sample, sequenced in a study of response to subunit inactivated influenza vaccine. MiXCR, run by TCRdb on the RT-PCR reads, gives a single entry per CDR3 protein. The data contain roughly 700,000 distinct CDR3 sequences, 15% to 19% of them singletons. The sample here was PBMCs from blood, taken 11 to 12 days after vaccination. The receptors were gathered from a man aged 50-59 years who received an inactivated influenza vaccine.

The chain uses TRBV27 and TRBJ1-1; D not certain. CDR1 is MNHEY, CDR2 SMNVEV, per germline (reference sequence). V was trimmed by 2 bases and J by 6 bases, leaving 19 bases between them. This CDR3 is 16 amino acids long. This CDR3 is CASSLVRGVAQAEAFF. Here the CDR3 DNA reads TGTGCCAGCAGTTTAGTCCGGGGAGTAGCCCAGGCTGAAGCTTTCTTT.

This clonotype was detected ten times or more. The chain uses TRBV7-2 and TRBJ2-3; D call uncertain. Trimming took off 1 base at V and 6 bases at J, with 14 bases between the two ends. Germline CDR1 reads SGHTA; CDR2 reads FQGNSA. The CDR3 runs 15 residues. CDR3 sequence: CASSLDPPPRDTQYF. The DNA for the CDR3 is TGTGCCAGCAGCTTAGATCCCCCCCCTCGGGATACGCAGTATTTT.

This clonotype was detected ten times or more. V and J are TRBV12-3 or TRBV12-4 and TRBJ1-5; D not resolved. Trimming pared 8 bases from V and 4 bases from J, leaving 15 bases between. The CDR3 has 14 amino acids. The DNA for the CDR3 is TGTGCCAGCTCTGGGTCCGGCGTAAATCAGCCCCAGCATTTT. Its protein product is CASSGSGVNQPQHF.